This T cell receptor (beta chain) was sequenced in a study of regulatory T cells in long-lasting Graves disease (dated by TCRdb to about 2021). With respect to the entire study: Newly diagnosed Graves' disease patients had taken antithyroid drugs for less than 3 months. Peripheral blood TCR sequencing and RNA sequencing compared persistent Graves' disease patients with newly diagnosed Graves' disease patients. The study took place in China and was registered as a clinical trial. A total of roughly 35 samples underwent TCR sequencing: 13 from persistent and 20 from newly diagnosed Graves' disease patients.

Library preparation was by multiplex PCR. The sequencer listed for this sample is Illumina HiSeq 4000. CDR3 regions were amplified by Arm-PCR with iRepertoire HTBI primers to construct TCR beta libraries. PCR products were gel purified before sequencing. From the authors' description of their analysis: Gene usage analysis of CDR3 amino acid clonotypes relied on the roughly 60 TRBV and 12 to 15 TRBJ segments identified across samples. COPE and FqMerger were used to merge filtered high-quality paired reads into contigs. BLAST was used to align contigs to the IMGT TRBV, TRBD and TRBJ reference genes, and CDR3 was defined following IMGT. Clonotypes above 0.1% frequency were classified as highly expanded clones. Shannon entropy was used to measure repertoire diversity, and the Gini coefficient was used to measure V-J evenness. Public clonotypes were defined as clonotypes shared by more than one individual. The public sequencing data were trimmed at Q25 with fastp and processed into clonotypes with MiXCR by TCRdb, which kept only in-frame beta chains. Rows with a matching CDR3 protein are joined into one entry that keeps the most common DNA and genes. These V and J calls rely on TCRdb rather than the paper's analysis. For this sample the table gives about 500,000 distinct CDR3 sequences, of which 9.5% to 15% were detected only once. Clones ranked in the top ten supply 8.9% of the sample.

Results the study describes overall, beyond this receptor: Persistent disease showed preferential use of TRBV28, TRBJ1-2 and TRBJ2-5, whereas newly diagnosed disease favored TRBV20-1 and TRBJ2-1. Because the primary lesion, thyroid tissue, could not be accessed, the study looked at peripheral blood alone. The small sample size was acknowledged by the authors as a limitation that may reduce accuracy. Only the TCR beta chain was sequenced and analyzed. More public clonotypes were shared among persistent patients (fewer than 3,000) than among newly diagnosed patients (966). Compared with newly diagnosed patients, patients with persistent Graves' disease had lower TCR Shannon entropy and fewer highly expanded clones, which suggests clonal expansion.

The time point label here, explained by the study, means: newly diagnosed GD, antithyroid drugs for less than 3 months. For both TCR sequencing and RNA sequencing, RNA was extracted from PBMCs using TRIzol. Graves' disease was diagnosed according to American Thyroid Association guidelines. Patients for the study were recruited at an endocrinology department in Xi'an, China. Each patient gave roughly 8.4 milliliters of peripheral blood, collected in an EDTA anticoagulant tube. Ficoll Paque Plus density gradient separation was used to isolate PBMCs, and no additional T cell sorting was done. An Agilent 2100 Bioanalyzer and agarose gel were used to check RNA quality, while a NanoDrop 2000 measured RNA concentration. Ten or more counts support this clonotype. Its antigen remains undetermined. The sample holds no much larger clone one base away, and base qualities are not on file. Taken from the germline V gene, the CDR1 and CDR2 loops are MGHRA and YSYEKL. V is pared back by 1 base and J by 8 bases, with 12 bases lying between the germline termini. From its cysteine to its phenylalanine, the CDR3 spans 15 amino acids. Here the CDR3 DNA is all that survives: 45 bases in frame from base 1.

The same data also went into a second study, on T cells in Graves' hyperthyroidism and ophthalmopathy. The second study also describes: A patient counted as having stable Graves' hyperthyroidism if no progression to ophthalmopathy occurred over 18 months of follow-up. Hyperthyroidism patients were newly diagnosed, had a disease duration of under 2 months, and were aged 18 to 65 years. Exclusion was applied to patients with uncontrolled infections, other autoimmune diseases, pregnancy or lactation. Clinical symptoms, serum thyroxine and TRAb, thyroid ultrasound, and orbital computed tomography formed the basis for the diagnoses. The TCR CDR3 was subjected to a first round of RT-PCR using the HTBI primer set and the Qiagen OneStep RT-PCR kit. Most expanded thyroid clonotypes (frequency above 0.001) were also found in blood, which suggests that blood repertoires may mirror thyroid immune responses. In cross-validation, a model built on a 13 V-J signature told ophthalmopathy apart from stable hyperthyroidism with 87.88% sensitivity and about 81% specificity, and in testing the same model reached 80%/75%. In validation, progression to ophthalmopathy was predicted by the model with 70% to 71% sensitivity and nearly 75% specificity, a median of about 6.8 months before onset. A discovery cohort of approximately 100 patients, 43 with Graves' ophthalmopathy and about 60 with stable Graves' hyperthyroidism, was used to find distinguishing TCR V-J signatures. Prospective prediction of ophthalmopathy was tested in an independent validation cohort consisting of roughly 19 hyperthyroidism patients and around 17 patients who later progressed to ophthalmopathy. The roughly 94 discovery patients were randomly split 7:3 into training and test sets. Thyroid tissue and blood T-cell repertoires from more than 5 Graves' hyperthyroidism patients were also compared in the study. Once sampling was done, hyperthyroidism patients were given methimazole at a starting dose of 30 mg daily, whereas ophthalmopathy patients were given high-dose intravenous methylprednisolone. A second multiplex PCR round built the libraries, followed by size selection and purification. Libraries were sequenced paired-end with 100 bp reads on an Illumina HiSeq2000. SOAPnuke was used to process the raw data, removing reads that contained adapters or uncalled bases, had a mean Phred below 15, or lacked an exact match to the constant primer or identifier. COPE v1.2.5 was used to merge the high-quality paired reads, and each unique nucleotide sequence was defined as a clonotype. Clonotypes were aligned to IMGT TRBV, TRBD and TRBJ reference segments using MiTCR v1.1. The analysis included only V-J combinations with a frequency above 0.0001, which together covered around 99% of the repertoires. A TCS score was defined as the ratio of F50 (clonal expansion) to E x V (chaos), with BLOSUM62-based TCRdist applied between CDR3 peptides within each V-J. Welch's t-statistics and random forest reduced 500 to 650 V-J features to roughly 13, which were used in a naive Bayes classifier (R e1071). Sample size was not statistically predetermined, and blinding of investigators to group allocation was not performed. TCR Vbeta CDR3 sequencing of 120 to 150 peripheral blood samples (43 ophthalmopathy, 75 to 85 hyperthyroidism and roughly 17 progressor patients) is reported in the paper.

Rearrangement joined TRBV4-1 to TRBJ1-6; the D segment cannot be called with confidence. The sample was peripheral blood mononuclear cells (PBMCs), taken at new diagnosis, from a patient treated with antithyroid drugs. The TCR comes from a woman in her thirties with Graves disease. Donor details come from another sample of the same person, matched by shared clones. The CDR3 protein is CASSQGIQVDSPLHF. Here is the DNA: TGCGCCAGCAGCCAAGGCATCCAGGTGGATTCACCCCTCCACTTT.